This T cell receptor beta chain emerged from a study of monozygotic twins with cystic fibrosis. The V gene end was trimmed by 2 bases and the J gene end by 4 bases; junction bases not matched to a gene: 4. Germline CDR1 and CDR2: LGHNA and YNFKEQ. There are 16 residues in the CDR3. The repertoire was sequenced with immunoSEQ multiplex PCR; TCRdb's copy has only in-frame clones and lacks some. The sample records just over 35,000 clones, 80% to 95% being singletons. The sequenced sample was blood. The chain joins TRBV4-2 to TRBJ2-3; 12 bases are a match to TRBD2. The receptor comes from a boy aged 2-9 years with cystic fibrosis. In DNA form, the CDR3 reads TGTGCCAGCAGCCAACCGCGACTAGCGGGGGCAGATACGCAGTATTTT. Translating it yields CASSQPRLAGADTQYF.